The rows below give T cell receptor beta chains drawn from one sample of a study of regulatory T cells in long-lasting Graves disease. Each CDR3 protein is one row after TCRdb ran MiXCR on the multiplex PCR reads. The sample comprises some 340,000 distinct CDR3 sequences, 12% of which are singletons, and approximately 17% rests with the top ten. These data were likewise used in another study, on T cells in Graves' hyperthyroidism and ophthalmopathy.

Source: peripheral blood mononuclear cells (PBMCs), taken at new diagnosis, from a patient treated with antithyroid drugs. The origin of the receptors is a woman aged 18-30 years with Graves disease. Both conserved end residues are part of each CDR3. The D gene is left open where the match is weak. Expanded clones get a size class; other rows say once, few or many, or leave the size out.

j_call	clone_size	d_call	v_call	cdr3_nt	cdr3_aa
TRBJ1-1	many	-	TRBV20-1	TGCAGTGCTGACCAGTGGGATCGCACTGAAGCTTTCTTT	CSADQWDRTEAFF
TRBJ2-1	many	TRBD2	TRBV5-1	TGCGCCAGCAGCTTGACCGGGACTAGGGTTGAGCAGTTCTTC	CASSLTGTRVEQFF
TRBJ1-2	-	-	TRBV27	TGTGCCAGCAGTTTAAAAGGGGCCCTCTATGGCTACACCTTC	CASSLKGALYGYTF
TRBJ1-1	few	-	TRBV5-6	TGTGCCAGCAGCTTCATTGGACGGGGGAACACTGAAGCTTTCTTT	CASSFIGRGNTEAFF
TRBJ2-4	-	-	TRBV12-3/TRBV12-4	TGTGCCAGCAGTTCCTTGAGGGAAACCAAAAACATTCAGTACTTC	CASSSLRETKNIQYF
TRBJ2-2	few	-	TRBV5-1	TGCGCCAGCAGCTTGGCCTTTCCAAGTGGAGGACTTCCCGGGGAGCTGTTTTTT	CASSLAFPSGGLPGELFF
TRBJ2-5	few	-	TRBV6-1	TGTGCCAGCAGTGCTGGACAGAGCCAAGAGACCCAGTACTTC	CASSAGQSQETQYF
TRBJ1-5	few	-	TRBV20-1	TGCAGTGCCCCAAGGCTCCGAAGTGGCAATCAGCCCCAGCATTTT	CSAPRLRSGNQPQHF
TRBJ1-1	many	TRBD1	TRBV4-3	TGCGCCAGCAGCCAAGGCGGACAGGGGTCTACTGAAGCTTTCTTT	CASSQGGQGSTEAFF
TRBJ2-7	many	TRBD2	TRBV7-9	TGTGCCAGCAGCTTATTTGGCGTGGATAGCGGGAGGGTCTACGAGCAGTACTTC	CASSLFGVDSGRVYEQYF
TRBJ1-2	many	-	TRBV4-3	TGCGCCAGCAGCCAAGATCGCGGATCTGGGCATGGCTACACCTTC	CASSQDRGSGHGYTF
TRBJ1-1	many	-	TRBV12-3/TRBV12-4	TGTGCCAGCAGTTTATTGAACACTGAAGCTTTCTTT	CASSLLNTEAFF
TRBJ2-1	many	-	TRBV7-2	TGTGCCAGCAGCCAGTGGGTTACTAATGAGCAGTTCTTC	CASSQWVTNEQFF
TRBJ2-1	many	TRBD2	TRBV10-3	TGTGCCATCAGGATCAACCCTAGCGGGGGAAATGAGCAGTTCTTC	CAIRINPSGGNEQFF
TRBJ1-2	many	-	TRBV6-1	TGTGCCAGCAATTCTGCAGGGAAGGATGGCTACACCTTC	CASNSAGKDGYTF
TRBJ2-7	few	TRBD2	TRBV20-1	TGCAGTGCTAACCCCGGGACTAGCGGCTACGAGCAGTACTTC	CSANPGTSGYEQYF
TRBJ2-1	many	-	TRBV2	TGTGCCATCGATGATCGGGGGAGCTCCTACAATGAGCAGTTCTTC	CAIDDRGSSYNEQFF
TRBJ2-7	many	-	TRBV12-3/TRBV12-4	TGTGCCAGCTCCCTCCGGGACTACGAGCAGTACTTC	CASSLRDYEQYF
TRBJ1-4	many	-	TRBV20-1	TGCAGTGCTAGAGAACGGGGGGCAACTAATGAAAAACTGTTTTTT	CSARERGATNEKLFF
TRBJ1-1	many	-	TRBV7-7	TGTGCTAGCAGCCATGCTAGCGGGGTTATCGGCACTGAAGCTTTCTTT	CASSHASGVIGTEAFF